The following is a T cell receptor (beta chain) sequence with its context. What it recognizes is unknown. CDR1 SGHNT and CDR2 YYREEE come from the germline V gene (reference sequence). The CDR3 is 16 amino acids. The junction had 4 bases not matched to a gene; V was cut back by 1 base and J by 0 bases. All patients were mismatch repair deficient, assessed by either PCR or immunohistochemistry. TCR sequencing covered a few patients who responded to pembrolizumab. Clones were read by immunoSEQ multiplex PCR, and TCRdb kept only the in-frame ones, dropping some. The data show about 19,000 clones, about four fifths seen once. These data originate in a study of PD-1 blockade in mismatch repair-deficient tumors. The overall study: Enrolled about 2013-2017, patients had progressing, pretreated mismatch repair-deficient cancers of around twelve types.

Study conclusions and caveats: Rapid post-treatment expansion, then contraction, generally preceding radiologic response, marked tumor-resident clones.

The sequenced sample was PBMCs, obtained 52 weeks after starting pembrolizumab. The chain recombines TRBV5-4 with TRBJ2-7; 10 nucleotides agree with TRBD2. This receptor was taken from an adult with mismatch repair-deficient cancer. The CDR3 region is CASSLISSGSSYEQYF. CDR3 in DNA: TGTGCCAGCAGCTTGATATCTAGCGGGAGCTCCTACGAGCAGTACTTC.